One and the same sample provided the 24 T cell receptor beta chains below, sequenced in a study of cytotoxic CD8 clonotypes in ibrutinib-treated CLL. The protocol was immunoSEQ multiplex PCR, while the TCRdb copy is restricted to in-frame clones and leaves out a portion. In the table there are some 200,000 clones, approximately 68% of which are singletons. The sample consisted of PBMCs, taken after 24 months of ibrutinib treatment. Receptors originate from a human donor with chronic lymphocytic leukemia.

The chain links TRBV18 to TRBJ1-5; D gene ambiguous. V lost 2 bases and J lost 2, with 7 bases in between. Germline values: CDR1 KGHSH, CDR2 LQKENI. This CDR3 has 14 amino acids. The CDR3: CASSPDGGNQPQHF. The CDR3 bases are TGTGCCAGCTCACCAGATGGGGGCAATCAGCCCCAGCATTTT.

This clone was detected once. The J gene is TRBJ2-7, the V gene TRBV7-2; 10 bases are shared with TRBD2. In germline, CDR1 is SGHTA, CDR2 FQGNSA. J gave up 3 bases and V 3 bases, and 8 bases lay outside the gene matches. The CDR3 loop spans 16 amino acids. This CDR3 is CASSFSSSGSIYEQYF. The CDR3 DNA is TGTGCCAGCAGCTTTTCTTCTAGCGGGAGTATCTACGAGCAGTACTTC.

There are a few counts of this clone. J is TRBJ1-1 and V is TRBV28; D unclear. Trimming pared 7 bases from V and 1 base from J, leaving 13 bases between. Germline V gives CDR1 MDHEN, CDR2 SYDVKM. The CDR3 runs 14 residues. The chain's CDR3 is CASTWAPGNTEAFF. The CDR3 nucleotides read TGTGCCAGCACCTGGGCCCCTGGGAACACTGAAGCTTTCTTT.

This chain connects TRBV4-2 to TRBJ2-6, with D maybe TRBD2 (5 bases). The CDR3 totals 18 residues. V shed 1 base and J shed 0 bases, with 13 bases lying between them. Germline V gene sequence: CDR1 LGHNA, CDR2 YNFKEQ. CDR3 DNA sequence: TGTGCCAGCAGCCAAGGTAGCGCGATACTCTCTGGGGCCAACGTCCTGACTTTC. This translates into CASSQGSAILSGANVLTF.

This clone has more than one count but fewer than ten. V usage is TRBV5-4 and J usage is TRBJ2-1, with 13 bases that match TRBD2. The CDR3 spans 18 residues. V lost 0 bases and J lost 1; bases outside the gene matches: 4. From germline, CDR1 is SGHNT and CDR2 YYREEE (reference sequence). CDR3 sequence reads: CASSLGLAGGGSYNEQFF. In DNA form, the CDR3 reads TGTGCCAGCAGCTTGGGACTAGCGGGAGGTGGTTCCTACAATGAGCAGTTCTTC.

The rearrangement joins TRBV4-2 to TRBJ2-1; tentatively, D is TRBD2 (5 bases). Germline V CDR1 and CDR2: LGHNA, YNFKEQ. CDR3 length equals 15 residues. V was cut by 1 base and J by 15 bases, with 22 bases left in between. In DNA, the CDR3 is TGTGCCAGCAGCCAAGTCGGCGGCTCGCGGACTTTGTCGTTCTTC. It is translated as CASSQVGGSRTLSFF.

This chain links TRBV7-2 with TRBJ1-1; D is possibly TRBD1 (5 bases). The CDR3 has 15 residues. The V end was cut by 2 bases, the J end by 1 base, with 11 bases between. Germline CDR1 reads SGHTA; CDR2 reads FQGNSA. The CDR3 DNA sequence: TGTGCCAGCAGCTTATTACGGGACCGGAACACTGAAGCTTTCTTT. Translated: CASSLLRDRNTEAFF.

The chain employs TRBV5-4 and TRBJ1-2; 10 nucleotides agree with TRBD1. V dropped 7 bases and J dropped 4; count of bases not matched to a gene: 13. The germline gives CDR1 SGHNT, CDR2 YYREEE (reference sequence). CDR3 length: 16 amino acids. CDR3 protein: CASGGTGAMEPYGYTF. In DNA, the CDR3 is TGTGCCAGCGGGGGGACAGGGGCGATGGAACCCTATGGCTACACCTTC.

The CDR3 reads CASSRWDRGGTGELFF. In nucleotides, the CDR3 is TGCGCCAGCAGCCGCTGGGACAGGGGGGGCACCGGGGAGCTGTTTTTT. The V call is TRBV4-1, the J call TRBJ2-2; 11 bases align to TRBD1. CDR3 length: 16 residues. With 4 bases clipped from V and 4 bases from J, the junction kept 5 bases outside the gene matches. CDR1 MGHRA and CDR2 YSYEKL come from the germline V gene.

The V gene is TRBV2, the J gene TRBJ1-3; D is unresolved. The germline V gene has CDR1 SNHLY and CDR2 FYNNEI. The CDR3 is 14 residues long. V lost 4 bases, J lost 4 bases, and 11 bases lay in between. CDR3 in amino acids: CASSGRRAGNTIYF. CDR3 sequence (DNA): TGTGCCAGCAGTGGACGACGGGCCGGAAACACCATATATTTT.

The chain employs TRBV5-6 and TRBJ1-3; D unresolved. The CDR3 runs 15 residues. Germline CDR1 is SGHDT and CDR2 is YYEEEE. V shed 4 bases and J shed 0 bases, with 11 bases lying between them. The CDR3 reads CASSADLSSGNTIYF. The CDR3 nucleotides read TGTGCCAGCAGCGCTGACCTGAGCTCTGGAAACACCATATATTTT.

The chain employs TRBV9 and TRBJ2-7; 7 bases map to TRBD1. Germline V CDR1 and CDR2: SGDLS, YYNGEE. J lost 4 bases, V lost 0 bases, and 7 bases had no gene match. The CDR3 loop spans 15 amino acids. The CDR3 sequence: CASSVDGGQLYEQYF. The CDR3 DNA sequence: TGTGCCAGCAGCGTAGATGGGGGACAGCTATACGAGCAGTACTTC.

CDR3 sequence reads: CASSGEGGNTIYF. CDR3 sequence (DNA): TGTGCCAGCAGTGGAGAGGGTGGAAACACCATATATTTT. The chain carries TRBV2 and TRBJ1-3; no firm D call. Germline-derived CDR1 and CDR2 are SNHLY and FYNNEI. Trimming removed 4 bases at V and 3 bases at J, with 7 bases between. The CDR3 is 13 residues long.

This clone appeared once. V gene TRBV9 combines with J gene TRBJ2-7, with 7 bases matching TRBD1. The J segment lost 0 bases and the V segment lost 2 bases, leaving 8 bases of the junction unmatched. This CDR3 contains 16 residues. Per the germline V gene, CDR1 is SGDLS and CDR2 is YYNGEE. The CDR3 loop reads CASSVQDRPSSYEQYF. DNA of the CDR3: TGTGCCAGCAGCGTTCAGGACAGGCCGAGCTCCTACGAGCAGTACTTC.

The chain's CDR3 is CASSPSLGGTNTEAFF. The CDR3 nucleotides read TGTGCCAGCAGTCCTTCCCTTGGAGGAACGAACACTGAAGCTTTCTTT. This chain connects TRBV28 to TRBJ1-1, with D unclear. V lost 5 bases and J 1 base, leaving 17 bases between the germline ends. Germline CDR1 and CDR2: MDHEN and SYDVKM. The CDR3 length is 16 residues.

V and J are TRBV30 and TRBJ2-1; TRBD2 aligns across 10 bases. Germline lookup yields CDR1 GTSNPN and CDR2 SVGIG (reference sequence). The CDR3 is 11 amino acids. V lost 5 bases and J lost 10; bases outside the gene matches: 2. CDR3 loop: CAWQLAGEQFF. DNA of the CDR3: TGTGCCTGGCAACTAGCGGGGGAGCAGTTCTTC.

The rearrangement uses TRBV14 and TRBJ2-7; weak D call: TRBD1 (5 bases). This CDR3 is 14 amino acids long. V was clipped by 5 bases and J by 11 bases, with 22 bases between them. From germline, CDR1 is SGHDN and CDR2 FVKESK. The CDR3 coding sequence is TGTGCCAGCAGCTCCGAACTGCACATCAGGGTTAAGTACTTC. Protein: CASSSELHIRVKYF.

The rearrangement joins TRBV7-9 to TRBJ2-7; TRBD1 matches 9 bases. The CDR3 covers 15 residues. V lost 0 bases to trimming and J lost 3 bases; unmatched junction nucleotides: 3. Germline V gives CDR1 SEHNR, CDR2 FQNEAQ (reference sequence). CDR3 nucleotides: TGTGCCAGCAGCTTAGCTACAGGGGGCTTCTACGAGCAGTACTTC. Its translation is CASSLATGGFYEQYF.

This clone has only one observation. J is TRBJ1-1 and V is TRBV2; D is ambiguous. With 6 bases removed from V and 1 base from J, the gap between germline ends came to 6 bases. Germline-derived CDR1 and CDR2 are SNHLY and FYNNEI. CDR3 size: 12 residues. CDR3 protein: CASSSENTEAFF. DNA for the CDR3: TGTGCCAGCAGCTCTGAGAACACTGAAGCTTTCTTT.

The genes are TRBV2 and TRBJ2-3; 9 nucleotides match TRBD2. The CDR3 contains 17 residues. The V segment lost 4 bases and the J segment 0 bases; nucleotides outside the gene matches: 8. Germline V gene sequence: CDR1 SNHLY, CDR2 FYNNEI. The CDR3 reads CASSGGLAGTSTDTQYF. The CDR3 DNA reads TGTGCCAGCAGTGGGGGGCTAGCGGGGACTAGCACAGATACGCAGTATTTT.

This clone has only one observation. The gene calls are TRBV7-8 and TRBJ2-7; D is possibly TRBD2 (6 bases). V shed 4 bases and J shed 0 bases, with 10 bases lying between them. Germline V gene data show CDR1 as SGHVS and CDR2 as FQNEAQ. The CDR3 extends over 14 amino acids. CDR3: CASSSGLPSYEQYF. DNA of the CDR3: TGTGCCAGCAGCTCCGGACTACCCTCCTACGAGCAGTACTTC. Full variable domain (rest looked up from reference TRBV7-8 and TRBJ2-7): GAGVSQSPRYKVAKRGQDVALRCDPISGHVSLFWYQQALGQGPEFLTYFQNEAQLDKSGLPSDRFFAERPEGSVSTLKIQRTQQEDSAVYLCASSSGLPSYEQYFGPGTRLTVT.

The CDR3 DNA sequence: TGTGCCAGCAGCTTAGCGGGGACAGCTAGCTACACCTTC. It is translated as CASSLAGTASYTF. V usage is TRBV7-2 and J usage is TRBJ1-2, with 7 bases matching TRBD1. Germline CDR1 and CDR2: SGHTA and FQGNSA. V was pared by 0 bases and J by 9 bases, with 4 bases of the junction left unmatched. The length of the CDR3 is 13 residues.

V usage is TRBV5-4 and J usage is TRBJ1-2; weak D call: TRBD1 (6 bases). V was cut by 2 bases and J by 2 bases, with 7 bases left in between. This CDR3 contains 13 residues. Germline assignment: CDR1 SGHNT and CDR2 YYREEE (reference sequence). The CDR3 loop reads CASSFDRNYGYTF. The CDR3 region has the DNA TGTGCCAGCAGCTTCGACAGGAACTATGGCTACACCTTC.

The chain combines TRBV11-1 with TRBJ2-3; TRBD1 is a possible D gene (7 bases). Trimming pared 4 bases from V and 8 bases from J, leaving 10 bases between. This CDR3 has 12 residues. CDR1 and CDR2 from the germline V gene are SGHAT and FQDESV (reference sequence). DNA for the CDR3: TGTGCCAGCAGCTCCCAGGGGGGTACGCAGTATTTT. It yields the protein CASSSQGGTQYF.